This is a list of T cell receptor beta chains from one sample in a study of blood T cells in healthy people across ages. TCRdb processed the 5' RACE reads anew with MiXCR; each CDR3 protein has one entry. The data show over 700,000 distinct CDR3 sequences, 53% seen once. The source material was blood. Receptors originate from an older man in good health. Both conserved end residues are part of each CDR3. D genes are given only for firm matches. Size tells how often a clone was seen (once, few, many) or the class of an expanded clone, and some rows leave it out.

V gene: TRBV20-1
D gene: TRBD2
clone size: -
J gene: TRBJ2-1
CDR3 protein: CSARDSGRTYEQFF
CDR3 DNA: TGCAGTGCTAGAGACAGCGGGAGAACATATGAGCAGTTCTTC

V gene: TRBV9
D gene: TRBD2
clone size: few
J gene: TRBJ2-1
CDR3 protein: CASSALAGAGGEQFF
CDR3 DNA: TGTGCCAGCAGCGCATTAGCGGGAGCGGGCGGTGAGCAGTTCTTC

V gene: TRBV5-1
D gene: TRBD1
clone size: -
J gene: TRBJ2-5
CDR3 protein: CASRLGTGQDEQYF
CDR3 DNA: TGCGCCAGCAGGCTCGGGACAGGGCAAGATGAGCAGTACTTC

V gene: TRBV2
D gene: TRBD1
clone size: once
J gene: TRBJ1-1
CDR3 protein: CASSWDRRNVGTEAFF
CDR3 DNA: TGTGCCAGCAGTTGGGACAGGCGAAACGTGGGCACTGAAGCTTTCTTT

V gene: TRBV7-2
D gene: TRBD2
clone size: few
J gene: TRBJ2-1
CDR3 protein: CASSLVGTSGETGNEQFF
CDR3 DNA: TGTGCCAGCAGCTTAGTGGGGACTAGCGGGGAGACTGGGAATGAGCAGTTCTTC

V gene: TRBV5-1
D gene: -
clone size: -
J gene: TRBJ2-1
CDR3 protein: CASSARTGLADEQFF
CDR3 DNA: TGCGCCAGCAGCGCGCGAACAGGGTTGGCCGATGAGCAGTTCTTC

V gene: TRBV6-1
D gene: -
clone size: -
J gene: TRBJ1-1
CDR3 protein: CASIKGGYTKAFF
CDR3 DNA: TGTGCCAGCATCAAAGGGGGTTACACTAAAGCTTTCTTT

V gene: TRBV5-1
D gene: -
clone size: -
J gene: TRBJ2-3
CDR3 protein: CASSLEPGLRDAYF
CDR3 DNA: TGCGCCAGCAGCTTGGAACCGGGACTGAGAGACGCGTATTTT

V gene: TRBV10-3
D gene: -
clone size: -
J gene: TRBJ2-5
CDR3 protein: CAISEVTGLVEETQYF
CDR3 DNA: TGTGCCATCAGTGAGGTAACAGGGTTGGTGGAAGAGACCCAGTACTTC

V gene: TRBV5-1
D gene: TRBD1
clone size: -
J gene: TRBJ2-7
CDR3 protein: CASSAGQGAQGLEQYF
CDR3 DNA: TGCGCCAGCAGCGCGGGACAGGGGGCTCAGGGTCTCGAGCAGTACTTC

V gene: TRBV5-1
D gene: TRBD1
clone size: -
J gene: TRBJ2-1
CDR3 protein: CASKGQESYNEQFF
CDR3 DNA: TGCGCCAGCAAGGGACAGGAATCCTACAATGAGCAGTTCTTC

V gene: TRBV3-1
D gene: -
clone size: -
J gene: TRBJ2-5
CDR3 protein: CASSQDLGQQETQYF
CDR3 DNA: TGTGCCAGCAGCCAAGATCTTGGACAACAAGAGACCCAGTACTTC

V gene: TRBV29-1
D gene: -
clone size: -
J gene: TRBJ2-1
CDR3 protein: CTLGDNEQFF
CDR3 DNA: TGCACCTTAGGGGACAATGAGCAGTTCTTC

V gene: TRBV13
D gene: -
clone size: few
J gene: TRBJ1-2
CDR3 protein: CASKSLGDGYTF
CDR3 DNA: TGTGCCAGCAAAAGTTTGGGAGATGGCTACACCTTC

V gene: TRBV7-6
D gene: TRBD2
clone size: -
J gene: TRBJ2-7
CDR3 protein: CASSPGVAGGPASYEQYF
CDR3 DNA: TGTGCCAGCAGTCCGGGGGTAGCGGGAGGTCCCGCCTCCTACGAGCAGTACTTC

V gene: TRBV24-1
D gene: TRBD2
clone size: few
J gene: TRBJ2-1
CDR3 protein: CATSDSRRLAGINEQFF
CDR3 DNA: TGTGCCACCAGTGATTCTCGACGACTAGCGGGAATCAATGAGCAGTTCTTC

V gene: TRBV12-3/TRBV12-4
D gene: -
clone size: -
J gene: TRBJ1-2
CDR3 protein: CASSFGQTNYGYTF
CDR3 DNA: TGTGCCAGCAGTTTCGGGCAGACCAACTATGGCTACACCTTC

V gene: TRBV3-1
D gene: -
clone size: few
J gene: TRBJ2-5
CDR3 protein: CASSQGDREGETQYF
CDR3 DNA: TGTGCCAGCAGCCAAGGTGACAGGGAGGGAGAGACCCAGTACTTC

V gene: TRBV2
D gene: -
clone size: few
J gene: TRBJ1-2
CDR3 protein: CASSKDSANYGYTF
CDR3 DNA: TGCGCCAGCAGCAAGGACAGCGCTAACTATGGCTACACCTTC

V gene: TRBV7-3
D gene: -
clone size: few
J gene: TRBJ2-5
CDR3 protein: CASSLTRGAQYF
CDR3 DNA: TGTGCCAGCAGCTTAACCAGGGGGGCCCAGTACTTC

V gene: TRBV6-4
D gene: TRBD1
clone size: -
J gene: TRBJ1-2
CDR3 protein: CASSPATGFNYGYTF
CDR3 DNA: TGTGCCAGCAGTCCAGCGACAGGGTTTAACTATGGCTACACCTTC

V gene: TRBV12-3/TRBV12-4
D gene: -
clone size: -
J gene: TRBJ2-7
CDR3 protein: CASIPGSSYNEQYF
CDR3 DNA: TGTGCCAGCATCCCCGGGAGCTCCTACAATGAGCAGTACTTC

V gene: TRBV14
D gene: -
clone size: -
J gene: TRBJ2-7
CDR3 protein: CASSQGVLMYEQYF
CDR3 DNA: TGTGCCAGCAGCCAAGGAGTTTTAATGTACGAGCAGTACTTC

V gene: TRBV7-2
D gene: TRBD1
clone size: -
J gene: TRBJ2-7
CDR3 protein: CASSQGQGLPYEQYF
CDR3 DNA: TGTGCCAGCAGCCAAGGACAGGGTCTTCCCTACGAGCAGTACTTC

V gene: TRBV27
D gene: -
clone size: few
J gene: TRBJ2-3
CDR3 protein: CASNLGGLGAARRDTQYF
CDR3 DNA: TGTGCCAGCAATCTGGGGGGTCTCGGGGCGGCGCGGAGAGATACGCAGTATTTT

V gene: TRBV7-8
D gene: TRBD1
clone size: -
J gene: TRBJ2-7
CDR3 protein: CAPEGQGYYEQYF
CDR3 DNA: TGTGCCCCCGAGGGACAGGGATACTACGAGCAGTACTTC

V gene: TRBV3-1
D gene: -
clone size: few
J gene: TRBJ1-2
CDR3 protein: CASSQTPGAVNYGYTF
CDR3 DNA: TGTGCCAGCAGCCAAACCCCGGGGGCTGTAAACTATGGCTACACCTTC

V gene: TRBV12-3/TRBV12-4
D gene: TRBD2
clone size: -
J gene: TRBJ2-5
CDR3 protein: CASSVPGLAGTKTQYF
CDR3 DNA: TGTGCCAGCAGTGTTCCGGGACTAGCGGGAACGAAGACCCAGTACTTC

V gene: TRBV2
D gene: TRBD1
clone size: few
J gene: TRBJ2-1
CDR3 protein: CASSELGQGVYEQFF
CDR3 DNA: TGTGCCAGCAGTGAACTGGGACAGGGGGTCTATGAGCAGTTCTTC

V gene: TRBV9
D gene: -
clone size: -
J gene: TRBJ2-3
CDR3 protein: CASSVATGSDTEYF
CDR3 DNA: -

V gene: TRBV20-1
D gene: TRBD1
clone size: few
J gene: TRBJ2-3
CDR3 protein: CSARPLRTGGVDTQYF
CDR3 DNA: TGCAGTGCTAGGCCCCTCCGGACAGGGGGCGTAGATACGCAGTATTTT

V gene: TRBV9
D gene: TRBD1
clone size: -
J gene: TRBJ2-1
CDR3 protein: CASSEGTGGSYNEQFF
CDR3 DNA: TGTGCCAGCAGCGAAGGCACAGGGGGCTCCTACAATGAGCAGTTCTTC

V gene: TRBV20-1
D gene: TRBD1
clone size: once
J gene: TRBJ2-7
CDR3 protein: CSARRTGGDEQYF
CDR3 DNA: TGCAGTGCTCGGCGGACAGGGGGCGACGAGCAGTACTTC

V gene: TRBV5-6
D gene: -
clone size: -
J gene: TRBJ2-1
CDR3 protein: CASSLTGPYEQFF
CDR3 DNA: TGTGCCAGCAGCTTAACGGGACCCTACGAGCAGTTCTTC

V gene: TRBV28
D gene: TRBD2
clone size: once
J gene: TRBJ2-3
CDR3 protein: CASSPRSRGYTDTQYF
CDR3 DNA: TGTGCCAGCAGTCCCCGCTCGCGGGGGTACACAGATACGCAGTATTTT

V gene: TRBV11-2
D gene: -
clone size: -
J gene: TRBJ2-6
CDR3 protein: CASSFPVRAPGANVLTF
CDR3 DNA: TGTGCCAGCAGCTTTCCCGTGAGGGCTCCTGGGGCCAACGTCCTGACTTTC

V gene: TRBV7-9
D gene: -
clone size: -
J gene: TRBJ1-2
CDR3 protein: CASSLDSPNYGYTF
CDR3 DNA: TGTGCCAGCAGCTTGGACAGTCCTAACTATGGCTACACCTTC

V gene: TRBV20-1
D gene: -
clone size: -
J gene: TRBJ1-1
CDR3 protein: CSARLAVAEAFF
CDR3 DNA: TGCAGTGCTAGACTTGCGGTGGCTGAAGCTTTCTTT

V gene: TRBV6-5
D gene: -
clone size: -
J gene: TRBJ2-4
CDR3 protein: CASRTGRLAKNIQYF
CDR3 DNA: TGTGCCAGCAGAACCGGACGTCTAGCCAAAAACATTCAGTACTTC

V gene: TRBV4-1
D gene: -
clone size: few
J gene: TRBJ1-4
CDR3 protein: CASSQVVLNEKLFF
CDR3 DNA: TGCGCCAGCAGCCAAGTTGTCTTGAATGAAAAACTGTTTTTT

V gene: TRBV19
D gene: -
clone size: few
J gene: TRBJ2-7
CDR3 protein: CASSIWGVGDEQYF
CDR3 DNA: TGTGCCAGTAGTATTTGGGGAGTTGGAGACGAGCAGTACTTC

V gene: TRBV7-7
D gene: TRBD2
clone size: -
J gene: TRBJ2-3
CDR3 protein: CASSLGSLAGVADTQYF
CDR3 DNA: TGTGCTAGCAGCTTAGGGTCTCTAGCGGGAGTGGCAGATACGCAGTATTTT

V gene: TRBV4-2
D gene: -
clone size: -
J gene: TRBJ2-5
CDR3 protein: CASSPGLRHDQETQYF
CDR3 DNA: TGTGCCAGCAGCCCCGGACTCCGTCATGACCAAGAGACCCAGTACTTC

V gene: TRBV2
D gene: -
clone size: -
J gene: TRBJ2-3
CDR3 protein: CASSAFTDTQYF
CDR3 DNA: TGTGCCAGCAGCGCGTTCACAGATACGCAGTATTTT

V gene: TRBV3-1
D gene: TRBD1
clone size: -
J gene: TRBJ1-4
CDR3 protein: CASSQGSRRQGGEKLFF
CDR3 DNA: TGTGCCAGCAGCCAAGGAAGCCGAAGACAGGGGGGTGAAAAACTGTTTTTT

V gene: TRBV30
D gene: TRBD2
clone size: few
J gene: TRBJ2-1
CDR3 protein: CASGLAGGSSYNEQFF
CDR3 DNA: TGTGCCTCCGGACTAGCGGGGGGTAGCTCCTACAATGAGCAGTTCTTC

V gene: TRBV21-1
D gene: -
clone size: -
J gene: TRBJ2-7
CDR3 protein: CASSKRGATPSYEQYF
CDR3 DNA: TGTGCCAGCAGCAAGAGGGGAGCAACCCCTTCCTACGAGCAGTACTTC

V gene: TRBV5-1
D gene: TRBD2
clone size: -
J gene: TRBJ2-4
CDR3 protein: CASSLFLAGDENIQYF
CDR3 DNA: TGCGCCAGCAGCTTGTTCCTAGCGGGAGACGAAAACATTCAGTACTTC

V gene: TRBV10-3
D gene: -
clone size: few
J gene: TRBJ2-5
CDR3 protein: CAISEGGQGGETQYF
CDR3 DNA: TGTGCCATCAGTGAGGGGGGGCAGGGAGGAGAGACCCAGTACTTC

V gene: TRBV2
D gene: -
clone size: -
J gene: TRBJ2-5
CDR3 protein: CASKPEQETQYF
CDR3 DNA: TGTGCCAGCAAGCCAGAACAAGAGACCCAGTACTTC

V gene: TRBV6-2/TRBV6-3
D gene: -
clone size: -
J gene: TRBJ2-2
CDR3 protein: CASEAQGYTGELFF
CDR3 DNA: TGTGCCAGCGAGGCCCAGGGGTACACCGGGGAGCTGTTTTTT

V gene: TRBV12-3/TRBV12-4
D gene: -
clone size: -
J gene: TRBJ1-5
CDR3 protein: CASSWRASQPQHF
CDR3 DNA: TGTGCCAGCAGTTGGAGGGCCTCTCAGCCCCAGCATTTT